One sample yielded the 2 T cell receptor beta chains listed below, sequenced in a study of T cell responses to AZD1222 COVID-19 vaccine (dated by TCRdb to the early 2020s). Library construction relied on the immunoSEQ multiplex PCR assay. What TCRdb holds here is the immuneACCESS table cut down to in-frame rearrangements. Part of the clones is not present; checked against another copy, under half of the missing clones reflect an unresolved V gene, and the others are unexplained. This sample gives around 50,000 clones in total; around 84% of them show up just once. Roughly 10% of the sample lies in the top ten. Per the publication, the time point label means: baseline before first vaccination. The material sequenced was peripheral blood, taken on day 0 of AZD1222 vaccination. These receptors were collected from an adult in good health.

This clone has just a few counts. V gene TRBV5-1 combines with J gene TRBJ2-7; no clear D gene. Germline CDR1 SGHRS, CDR2 YFSETQ. The V and J ends lost 0 bases and 5 bases respectively, with 6 bases between them. The CDR3 loop spans 12 amino acids. In DNA form, the CDR3 reads TGCGCCAGCAGCTTGGAAGGCGACGAGCAGTACTTC. Translating it yields CASSLEGDEQYF.

The rearrangement links TRBV19 to TRBJ2-3, with 7 nucleotides matching TRBD1. This CDR3 contains 14 residues. Germline V gene data show CDR1 as LNHDA and CDR2 as SQIVND (reference sequence). The V gene end was trimmed by 8 bases and the J gene end by 2 bases; junction bases not matched to a gene: 7. CDR3 sequence (DNA): TGTGCCAGTCGGAGACAGGGAACCACAGATACGCAGTATTTT. Translated: CASRRQGTTDTQYF.